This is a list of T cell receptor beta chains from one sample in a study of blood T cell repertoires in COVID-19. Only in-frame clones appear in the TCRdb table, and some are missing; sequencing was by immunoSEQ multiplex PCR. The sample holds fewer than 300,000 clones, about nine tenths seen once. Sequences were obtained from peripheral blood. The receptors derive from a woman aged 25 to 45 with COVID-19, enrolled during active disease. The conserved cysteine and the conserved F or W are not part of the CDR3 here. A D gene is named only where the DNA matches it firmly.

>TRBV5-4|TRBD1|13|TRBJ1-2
ASSPTQGANYGYT
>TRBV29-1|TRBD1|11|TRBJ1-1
STQDRPGTEAF
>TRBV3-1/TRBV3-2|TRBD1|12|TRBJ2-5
ASSPTGDWETQY
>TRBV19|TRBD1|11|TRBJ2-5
ATHGTGPETQY
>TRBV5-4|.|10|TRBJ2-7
ASSLGGGGEY
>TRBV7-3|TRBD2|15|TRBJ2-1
ASSLTLLAGGSNEQF
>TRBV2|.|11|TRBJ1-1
ASSEELIPVAF
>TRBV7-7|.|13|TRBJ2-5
ASSLDRGLTQTQY
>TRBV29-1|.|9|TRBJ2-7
SVALSYEQY
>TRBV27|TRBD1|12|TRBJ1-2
ASSRSHEQGART
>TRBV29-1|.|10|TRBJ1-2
SVRGQPGGYT
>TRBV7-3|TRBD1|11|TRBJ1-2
ASSLDRDRAVT
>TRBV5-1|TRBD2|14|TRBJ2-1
ASSQLPLAGGNEQF
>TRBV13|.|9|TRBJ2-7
ASSSSSEQY
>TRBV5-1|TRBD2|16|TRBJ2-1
ASSKPGLAESSYNEQF
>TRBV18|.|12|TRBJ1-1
ASSNYTVNTEAF
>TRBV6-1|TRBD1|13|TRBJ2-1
ASSEVRQGWGEQF